The 4 T cell receptor beta chains in this list originate from one sample, sequenced in a study of T cells in tumors after PD-1 blockade. Assay used: immunoSEQ multiplex PCR; TCRdb lists only in-frame clones, some missing. The sample comprises about 20,000 clones, around 80% of which are singletons, and 26% rests with the top ten. The specimen was PBMCs, collected before anti-PD-1 treatment. These receptors all stem from a human donor with basal cell carcinoma.

The CDR3 nucleotides read TGTGCCAGCAGTTACTCGAGTCCGGCTAACTATGGCTACACCTTC. Protein: CASSYSSPANYGYTF. This rearrangement joins TRBV6-5 to TRBJ1-2; D gene unclear. The germline CDR1 and CDR2 sequences are MNHEY and SVGAGI. V dropped 0 bases and J dropped 0 bases, with 8 bases sitting between them. This CDR3 contains 15 residues.

This clone qualifies as medium-sized. At one end, the junction sequence differs from germline, possibly due to a read error. CDR3 residues: CASCEGGAREGSSYNEQFF. The DNA of the CDR3 is TGTGCCAGCTGTGAAGGGGGGGCGCGGGAGGGGAGCTCCTACAATGAGCAGTTCTTC. This chain joins TRBV2 and TRBJ2-1; 9 nucleotides match TRBD2. From germline, CDR1 is SNHLY and CDR2 FYNNEI. CDR3 length: 19 residues.

For this clone: Sequence at one end of the junction differs from germline and may be a read error. The rearrangement joins TRBV3-1 (or the pseudogene TRBV3-2) to TRBJ2-7, with 8 bases matching TRBD1. Per germline, CDR1 LGHDT and CDR2 YNNKEL (reference sequence). This CDR3 is built from 14 residues. The CDR3: CASSQDGPRGQVTF. CDR3 bases: TGTGCCAGCAGCCAAGACGGGCCGCGGGGACAGGTGACCTTC.

This chain's CDR3 is CASSLRQGVHNSPLHF. The CDR3 DNA follows: TGTGCCAGCAGTTTACGACAGGGGGTCCATAATTCACCCCTCCACTTT. V usage is TRBV27 and J usage is TRBJ1-6; 9 nucleotides agree with TRBD1. Germline lookup yields CDR1 MNHEY and CDR2 SMNVEV (reference sequence). This CDR3 is built from 16 residues. J lost 5 bases, V lost 2 bases, and 4 bases had no gene match.